The clone carrying this T cell receptor (beta chain) was counted a few times. The sample originates from a study of T-cell memory formation after mild COVID-19. TCRdb re-called the 5' RACE reads with MiXCR, one entry per CDR3 protein. The sample lists under 250,000 distinct CDR3 sequences; approximately 10% were seen once. The source of this sequence is a man aged 18-30 years who had mild COVID-19 (a few samples of this study predate the infection). Cell type and time point are not known. Sequenced sample: PBMCs or a T cell subset sorted from them (not recorded which).

The CDR3 region has the DNA TGTGCCAGCAGCTGGGACCCTTTCGGCACTGAAGCTTTCTTT. Its protein product is CASSWDPFGTEAFF. The rearrangement links TRBV6-2 or TRBV6-3 to TRBJ1-1; a possible D gene is TRBD1 (5 bases). Trimming cost V 6 bases and J 4 bases, with 15 bases left between them. CDR1 MNHEY and CDR2 SVGEGT come from the germline V gene. The CDR3 is 14 amino acids.